Sequencing of this T cell receptor (beta chain) was carried out in a study of blood T cell repertoires in COVID-19. Method: immunoSEQ multiplex PCR; TCRdb's copy keeps in-frame clones and lacks some. The sample carries about 140,000 clones, roughly 84% recorded once. The CDR3 extends over 16 amino acids. Germline V gene lookup returns CDR1 SGHTA and CDR2 FQGNSA. V was cut by 1 base and J by 2 bases, with 13 bases left in between. Sequenced input: peripheral blood. This receptor was taken from a human donor in a cohort sampled during active COVID-19. The chain couples TRBV7-2 to TRBJ2-3, with D perhaps matching TRBD1 (5 bases). CDR3 nucleotide sequence: TGTGCCAGCAGCTTAGTAGGTCAGGGATACACAGATACGCAGTATTTT. It specifies CASSLVGQGYTDTQYF.